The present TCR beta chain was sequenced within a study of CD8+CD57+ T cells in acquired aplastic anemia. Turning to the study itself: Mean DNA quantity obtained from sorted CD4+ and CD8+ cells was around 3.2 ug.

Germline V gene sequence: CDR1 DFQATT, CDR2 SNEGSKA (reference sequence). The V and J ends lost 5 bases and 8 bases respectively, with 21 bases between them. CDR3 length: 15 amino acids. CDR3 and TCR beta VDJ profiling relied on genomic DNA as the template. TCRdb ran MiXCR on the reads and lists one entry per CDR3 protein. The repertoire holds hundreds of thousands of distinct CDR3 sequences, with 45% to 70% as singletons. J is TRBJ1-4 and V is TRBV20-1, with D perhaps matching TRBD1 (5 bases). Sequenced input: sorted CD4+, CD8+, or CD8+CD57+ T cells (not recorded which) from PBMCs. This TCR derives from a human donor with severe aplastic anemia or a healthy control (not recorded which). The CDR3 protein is CSAGRLAGGGEKLFF. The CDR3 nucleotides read TGCAGTGCTGGCAGACTAGCGGGGGGAGGCGAAAAACTGTTTTTT.